Listed below are T cell receptor beta chains from one sample, sequenced in a study of T-cell memory formation after mild COVID-19. TCRdb reanalysed the 5' RACE reads using MiXCR and keeps one entry per CDR3 protein. The data show more than 350,000 distinct CDR3 sequences, approximately 15% seen once. Sequenced input: PBMCs or a T cell subset sorted from them (not recorded which). These receptors came from a man between 18 and 29 years old who had mild COVID-19 (a few samples of this study predate the infection). Cell type and time point are not known. Each CDR3 is given with its conserved first and last residue. The D gene is left open where the match is weak. Clone size appears in some rows only: once, few, many, or a class for an expanded clone.

j_call,clone_size,d_call,v_call,cdr3_nt,cdr3_aa
TRBJ1-1,few,-,TRBV7-9,TGTGCCAGCAGCTTACACCAGAACACTGAAGCTTTCTTT,CASSLHQNTEAFF
TRBJ1-4,few,-,TRBV11-2,TGTGCCAGCAGCTTCTTGGGTTTCGATGAAAAACTGTTTTTT,CASSFLGFDEKLFF
TRBJ1-1,many,-,TRBV5-1,TGCGCCAGCAGCGCCGGGACGCTGAACACTGAAGCTTTCTTT,CASSAGTLNTEAFF
TRBJ2-5,few,TRBD2,TRBV4-2,TGTGCCAGCAGCCAAGTCGGCAGCGGGGGGGCCTGGGAGACCCAGTACTTC,CASSQVGSGGAWETQYF
TRBJ2-3,-,-,TRBV12-3/TRBV12-4,TGTGCCAGCAGGGGCCCCTCAGATACGCAGTATTTT,CASRGPSDTQYF
TRBJ2-5,-,-,TRBV20-1,TGCAGTGCTTTACAAGAGACCCAGTACTTC,CSALQETQYF
TRBJ1-5,-,TRBD1,TRBV4-2,TGTGCCAGCAGCCGGACCGGGACAGAAAATCAGCCCCAGCATTTT,CASSRTGTENQPQHF
TRBJ1-2,few,-,TRBV29-1,TGCAGCGTTGAAATAACCGGGGACGGCTTGTATGGCTACACCTTC,CSVEITGDGLYGYTF
TRBJ2-5,few,TRBD2,TRBV7-3,TGTGCCAGCGGGCTAGCGGGGGGAGAGACCCAGTACTTC,CASGLAGGETQYF
TRBJ2-7,once,-,TRBV30,TGTGCCTGGACACAGGGATCTCCCTACGAGCAGTACTTC,CAWTQGSPYEQYF
TRBJ1-1,-,TRBD1,TRBV12-3/TRBV12-4,TGTGCCAGCAGTCTAACAGGGGGCGCGAACACTGAAGCTTTCTTT,CASSLTGGANTEAFF
TRBJ2-7,many,-,TRBV5-5,TGTGCCAGCAGCTTAAGTGACGAGCAGTACTTC,CASSLSDEQYF
TRBJ1-3,few,-,TRBV10-3,TGTGCCATCGTTGGGGGGTCGGGAAACACCATATATTTT,CAIVGGSGNTIYF
TRBJ2-3,many,TRBD2,TRBV10-2,TGCGCCAGCAGAGGACTAGCAGTCAGCACAGATACGCAGTATTTT,CASRGLAVSTDTQYF
TRBJ1-1,-,-,TRBV15,TGTGCCACCAGCGTACAGGTGAACACTGAAGCTTTCTTT,CATSVQVNTEAFF
TRBJ2-1,few,-,TRBV4-3,TGCGCCAGCAGCCAAGGGGCCTATTCGGGCGATGAGCAGTTCTTC,CASSQGAYSGDEQFF
TRBJ2-3,many,-,TRBV7-2,TGTGCCAGCAGCTTACCGAGCACAGATACGCAGTATTTT,CASSLPSTDTQYF
TRBJ2-5,many,TRBD1,TRBV12-3/TRBV12-4,TGTGCCAGCAGTCGGGGACAGGTGGAGACCCAGTACTTC,CASSRGQVETQYF
TRBJ2-7,-,TRBD1,TRBV12-3/TRBV12-4,TGTGCCAGCAGATTAGGACAGGGATATATGGACGAGCAGTACTTC,CASRLGQGYMDEQYF
TRBJ2-3,-,-,TRBV7-8,TGTGCCAGCGTACCCGGGGCAGGGGGCACAGATACGCAGTATTTT,CASVPGAGGTDTQYF
TRBJ2-1,-,-,TRBV9,TGTGCCAGCAGCGTACGGGGGGCGCCCTACAATGAGCAGTTCTTC,CASSVRGAPYNEQFF
TRBJ2-1,-,-,TRBV18,TGTGCCAGCTCACTAGGACTGGGCGATGGGAATGAGCAGTTCTTC,CASSLGLGDGNEQFF
TRBJ1-6,-,-,TRBV4-1,TGCGCCAGCAGTCCCGGAGGGGGGGCCGAGGGCTCACCCCTCCACTTT,CASSPGGGAEGSPLHF
TRBJ2-4,-,-,TRBV3-1,TGTGCCAGCAGCTCCGGGAGTGACATTCAGTACTTC,CASSSGSDIQYF
TRBJ2-2,many,-,TRBV7-2,TGTGCCAGCAGCTTAGATCAGGGCGGGGAGCTGTTTTTT,CASSLDQGGELFF
TRBJ2-5,few,-,TRBV10-3,TGTGCCATCAGTGAATCGGGCGTCCAGTACTTC,CAISESGVQYF